The sequence of this T cell receptor (beta chain) was determined in a study of shared clonotypes between healthy human individuals. General study findings and limits: Exclusively blood specimens were collected; tissue repertoires likely differ.

A remark on this clone: The target antigen is unknown.

This CDR3 is 16 amino acids long. Trimming cost V 3 bases and J 8 bases, with 20 bases left between them. Germline V lookup: CDR1 SGHRS, CDR2 YFSETQ. The repertoire was sequenced with immunoSEQ multiplex PCR; TCRdb's copy has only in-frame clones and lacks some. The sample carries under 1,900,000 clones, 98% recorded once. There were no recent acute infections or vaccinations among the donors, who were healthy HIV-negative adults. Sequenced: naive CD4+ T cells sorted from blood. The sample's subset: CD45RA+ positively selected. V is TRBV5-1 and J is TRBJ1-4; a weak D match, TRBD1 (6 bases). The receptor comes from a man aged 25 to 45 in good health. Here the CDR3 reads CASSWGVRGIKEKLFF. CDR3 DNA: TGCGCCAGCAGCTGGGGGGTCAGGGGCATAAAGGAAAAACTGTTTTTT.